Described below is a single TCR beta chain sequence and its context. V lost 2 bases and J lost 2, with 11 bases in between. The V gene's germline CDR1 is SGHRS and CDR2 YFSETQ. The CDR3 is 14 residues long. The sample is drawn from a study of CD8 T cells in Susac syndrome. TCR beta sequencing was performed on blood CD8+ and CD4+ T cells. Reverse transcription of about 0.45 to 1 ug RNA was carried out with random hexamers. TCRdb processed the immunoSEQ multiplex PCR reads anew with MiXCR; each CDR3 protein has one entry. The sample holds around 120,000 distinct CDR3 sequences, about 92% seen once. The rearrangement links TRBV5-1 to TRBJ2-7, with TRBD2 as a possible D gene (5 bases). The sequenced sample consisted of CD4+ T cells from PBMCs. This receptor was taken from a human donor with multiple sclerosis. The CDR3 bases are TGCGCCAGCAGCTTTCGGGGTGCAACCTACGAGCAGTACTTC. Its translation is CASSFRGATYEQYF.